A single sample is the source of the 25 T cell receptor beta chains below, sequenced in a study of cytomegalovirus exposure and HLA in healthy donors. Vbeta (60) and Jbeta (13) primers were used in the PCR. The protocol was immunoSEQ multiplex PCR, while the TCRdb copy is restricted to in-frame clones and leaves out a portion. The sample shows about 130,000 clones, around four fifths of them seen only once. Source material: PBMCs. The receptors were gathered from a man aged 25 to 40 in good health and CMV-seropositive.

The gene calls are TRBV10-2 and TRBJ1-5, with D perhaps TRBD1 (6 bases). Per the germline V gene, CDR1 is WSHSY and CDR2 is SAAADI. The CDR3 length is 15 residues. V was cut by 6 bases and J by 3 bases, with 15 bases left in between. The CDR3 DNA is TGCGCCAGCAGCCGCGGCGGGGGCACCAATCAGCCCCAGCATTTT. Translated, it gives CASSRGGGTNQPQHF.

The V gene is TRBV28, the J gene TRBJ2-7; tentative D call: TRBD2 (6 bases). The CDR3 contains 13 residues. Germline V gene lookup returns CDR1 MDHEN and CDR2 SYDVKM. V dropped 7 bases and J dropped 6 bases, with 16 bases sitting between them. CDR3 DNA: TGTGCCAGCACCACGCCGGGGGTCGGCGAGCAGTACTTC. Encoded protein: CASTTPGVGEQYF.

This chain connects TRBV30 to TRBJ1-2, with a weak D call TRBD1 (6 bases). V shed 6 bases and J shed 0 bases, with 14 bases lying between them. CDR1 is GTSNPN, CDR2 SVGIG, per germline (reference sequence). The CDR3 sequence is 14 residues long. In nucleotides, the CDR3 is TGTGCCTGCCCCGTCCGGACAGCTAACTATGGCTACACCTTC. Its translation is CACPVRTANYGYTF. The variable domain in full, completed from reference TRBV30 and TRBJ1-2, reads SQTIHQWPATLVQPVGSPLSLECTVEGTSNPNLYWYRQAAGRGLQLLFYSVGIGQISSEVPQNLSASRPQDRQFILSSKKLLLSDSGFYLCACPVRTANYGYTFGSGTRLTVV.

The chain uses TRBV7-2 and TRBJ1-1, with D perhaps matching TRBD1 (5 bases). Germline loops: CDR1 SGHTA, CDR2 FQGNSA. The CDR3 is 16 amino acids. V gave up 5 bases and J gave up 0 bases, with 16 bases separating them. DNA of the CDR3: TGTGCCAGCAGCCCACTAGGCGGGGCTTTGAACACTGAAGCTTTCTTT. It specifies CASSPLGGALNTEAFF.

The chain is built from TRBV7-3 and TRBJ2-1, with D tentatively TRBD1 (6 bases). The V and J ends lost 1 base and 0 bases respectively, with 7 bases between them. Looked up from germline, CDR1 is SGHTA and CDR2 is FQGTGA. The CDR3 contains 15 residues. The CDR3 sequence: CASSLIQGSYNEQFF. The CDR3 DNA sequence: TGTGCCAGCAGCTTAATACAGGGCTCCTACAATGAGCAGTTCTTC.

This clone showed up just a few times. The DNA for the CDR3 is TGTGCCAGCACCGCAGGGCTAGCGGGAGTCCCGGGGACCCAGTACTTC. Its protein product is CASTAGLAGVPGTQYF. This chain connects TRBV7-2 to TRBJ2-5; 10 nucleotides align to TRBD2. CDR1 is SGHTA, CDR2 FQGNSA, per germline. V was clipped by 7 bases and J by 7 bases; unmatched bases: 15. This CDR3 region has 16 residues.

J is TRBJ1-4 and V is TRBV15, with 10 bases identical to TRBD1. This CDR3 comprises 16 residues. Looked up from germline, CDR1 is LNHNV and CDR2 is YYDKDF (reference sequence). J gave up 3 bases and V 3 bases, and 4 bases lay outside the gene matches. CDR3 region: CATSRGDRGSNEKLFF. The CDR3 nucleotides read TGTGCCACCAGCAGGGGGGACAGGGGTTCTAATGAAAAACTGTTTTTT.

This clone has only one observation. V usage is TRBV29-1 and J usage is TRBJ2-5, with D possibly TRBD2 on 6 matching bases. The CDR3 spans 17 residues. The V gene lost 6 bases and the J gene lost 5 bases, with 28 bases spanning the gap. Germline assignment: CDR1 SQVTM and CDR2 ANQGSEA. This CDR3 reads CSVSGGAGFITWETQYF. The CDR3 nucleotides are TGCAGCGTCTCCGGCGGGGCGGGATTCATCACCTGGGAGACCCAGTACTTC.

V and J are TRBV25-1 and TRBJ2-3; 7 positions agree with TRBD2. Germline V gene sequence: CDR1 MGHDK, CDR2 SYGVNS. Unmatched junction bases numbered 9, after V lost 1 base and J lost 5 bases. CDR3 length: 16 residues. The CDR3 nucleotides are TGTGCCAGCAGTGAATGGGGCAGGGAGGGGAGAGATACGCAGTATTTT. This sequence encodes CASSEWGREGRDTQYF. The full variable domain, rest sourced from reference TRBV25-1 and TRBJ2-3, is EADIYQTPRYLVIGTGKKITLECSQTMGHDKMYWYQQDPGMELHLIHYSYGVNSTEKGDLSSESTVSRIRTEHFPLTLESARPSHTSQYLCASSEWGREGRDTQYFGPGTRLTVL.

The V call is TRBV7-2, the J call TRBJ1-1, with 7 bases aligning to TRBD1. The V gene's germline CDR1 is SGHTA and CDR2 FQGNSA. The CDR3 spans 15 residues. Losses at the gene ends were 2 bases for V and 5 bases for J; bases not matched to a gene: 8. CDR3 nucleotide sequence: TGTGCCAGCAGCTTACGACAGGGAGGTTGGACTGAAGCTTTCTTT. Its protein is CASSLRQGGWTEAFF.

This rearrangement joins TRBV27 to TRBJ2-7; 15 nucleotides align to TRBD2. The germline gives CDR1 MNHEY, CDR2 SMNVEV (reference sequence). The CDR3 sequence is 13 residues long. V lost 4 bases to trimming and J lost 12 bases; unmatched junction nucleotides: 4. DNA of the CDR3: TGTGCCAGCAGTTGGACTAGCGGGAGGGATAGGTACTTC. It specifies CASSWTSGRDRYF.

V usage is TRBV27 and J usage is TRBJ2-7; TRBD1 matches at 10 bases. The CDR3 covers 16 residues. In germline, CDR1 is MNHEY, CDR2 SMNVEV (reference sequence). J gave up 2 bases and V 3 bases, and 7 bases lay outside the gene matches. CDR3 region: CASSLGYGTGAYEQYF. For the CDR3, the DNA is TGTGCCAGCAGTTTGGGATACGGGACAGGGGCCTACGAGCAGTACTTC.

The CDR3 loop reads CASSEQGWGEKLFF. The CDR3 DNA reads as TGTGCCAGCAGTGAGCAGGGGTGGGGTGAAAAACTGTTTTTT. The chain joins TRBV25-1 to TRBJ1-4; perhaps TRBD1 as D (6 bases). This CDR3 is built from 14 residues. The ends were cut back, 3 bases at V and 7 bases at J, with 12 bases in the middle. Looked up from germline, CDR1 is MGHDK and CDR2 is SYGVNS.

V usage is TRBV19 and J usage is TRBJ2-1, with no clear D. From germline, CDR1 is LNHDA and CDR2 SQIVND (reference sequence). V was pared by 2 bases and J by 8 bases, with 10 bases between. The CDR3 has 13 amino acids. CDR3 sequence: CASSISPFHEQFF. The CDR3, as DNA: TGTGCCAGTAGTATATCCCCGTTCCATGAGCAGTTCTTC.

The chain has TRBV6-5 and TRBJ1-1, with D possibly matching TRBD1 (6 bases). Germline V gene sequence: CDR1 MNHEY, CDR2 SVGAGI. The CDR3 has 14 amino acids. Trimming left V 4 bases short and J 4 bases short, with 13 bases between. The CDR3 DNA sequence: TGTGCCAGCAGTTGGGGGCGCGGGGGCACTGAAGCTTTCTTT. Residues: CASSWGRGGTEAFF.

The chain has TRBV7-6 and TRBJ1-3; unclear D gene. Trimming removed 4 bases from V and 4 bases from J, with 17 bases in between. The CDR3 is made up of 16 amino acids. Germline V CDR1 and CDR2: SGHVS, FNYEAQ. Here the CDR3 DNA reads TGTGCCAGCAGCTCGGCCGGGGTGAGAGGCGGAAACACCATATATTTT. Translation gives CASSSAGVRGGNTIYF.

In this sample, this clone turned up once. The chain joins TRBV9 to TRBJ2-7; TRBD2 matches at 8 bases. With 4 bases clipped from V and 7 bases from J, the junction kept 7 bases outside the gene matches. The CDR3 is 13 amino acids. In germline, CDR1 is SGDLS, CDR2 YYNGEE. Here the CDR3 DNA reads TGTGCCAGCAGCCGGGGGGGGGCAGGGGAGCAGTACTTC. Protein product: CASSRGGAGEQYF.

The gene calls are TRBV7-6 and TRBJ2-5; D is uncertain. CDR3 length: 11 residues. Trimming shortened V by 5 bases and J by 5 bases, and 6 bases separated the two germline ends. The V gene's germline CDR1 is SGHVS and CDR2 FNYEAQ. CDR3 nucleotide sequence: TGTGCCAGCAGCCCCCTGGAGACCCAGTACTTC. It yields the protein CASSPLETQYF.

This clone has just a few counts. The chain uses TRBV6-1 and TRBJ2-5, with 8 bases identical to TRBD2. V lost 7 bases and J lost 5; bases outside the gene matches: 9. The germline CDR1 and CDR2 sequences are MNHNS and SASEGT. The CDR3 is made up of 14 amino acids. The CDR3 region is CASTPGLVRETQYF. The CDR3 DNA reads TGTGCCAGCACCCCGGGACTAGTTAGGGAGACCCAGTACTTC.

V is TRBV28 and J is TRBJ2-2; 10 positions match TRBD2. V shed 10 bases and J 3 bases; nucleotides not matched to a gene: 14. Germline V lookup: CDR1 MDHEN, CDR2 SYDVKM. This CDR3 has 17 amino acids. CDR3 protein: CATSGPGAGGHTGELFF. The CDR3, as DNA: TGTGCCACCTCCGGGCCGGGAGCGGGAGGGCACACCGGGGAGCTGTTTTTT.

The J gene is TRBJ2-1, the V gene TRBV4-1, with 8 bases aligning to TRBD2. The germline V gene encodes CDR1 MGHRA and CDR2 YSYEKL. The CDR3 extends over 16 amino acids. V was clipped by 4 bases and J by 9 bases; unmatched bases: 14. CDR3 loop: CASSPGGVAGSGEQFF. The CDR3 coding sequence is TGCGCCAGCAGCCCTGGTGGAGTAGCGGGGTCGGGTGAGCAGTTCTTC.

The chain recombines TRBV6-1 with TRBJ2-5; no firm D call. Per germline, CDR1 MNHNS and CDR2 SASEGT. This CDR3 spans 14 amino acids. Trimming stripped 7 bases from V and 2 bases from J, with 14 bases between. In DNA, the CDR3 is TGTGCCAGCACCCGTAGCCGGCTACAAGAGACCCAGTACTTC. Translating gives CASTRSRLQETQYF.

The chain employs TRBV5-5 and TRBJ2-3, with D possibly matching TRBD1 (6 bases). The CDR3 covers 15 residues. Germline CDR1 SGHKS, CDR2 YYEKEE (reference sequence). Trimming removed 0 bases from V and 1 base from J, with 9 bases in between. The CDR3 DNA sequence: TGTGCCAGCAGCTTGGACAGGGTAGGCACAGATACGCAGTATTTT. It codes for CASSLDRVGTDTQYF.

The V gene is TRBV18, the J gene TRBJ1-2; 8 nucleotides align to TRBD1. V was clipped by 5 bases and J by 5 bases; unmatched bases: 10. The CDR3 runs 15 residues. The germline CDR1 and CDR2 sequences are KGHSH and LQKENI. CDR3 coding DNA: TGTGCCAGCTCAACTAACCCCGGGACAGGATATGGCTACACCTTC. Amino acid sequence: CASSTNPGTGYGYTF.

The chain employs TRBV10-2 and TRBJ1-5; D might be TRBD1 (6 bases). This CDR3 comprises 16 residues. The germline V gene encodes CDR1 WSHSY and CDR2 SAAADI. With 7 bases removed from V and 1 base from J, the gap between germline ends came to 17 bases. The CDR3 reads CASMGALVRSNQPQHF. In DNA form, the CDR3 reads TGCGCCAGCATGGGGGCTTTAGTCAGGAGCAATCAGCCCCAGCATTTT.